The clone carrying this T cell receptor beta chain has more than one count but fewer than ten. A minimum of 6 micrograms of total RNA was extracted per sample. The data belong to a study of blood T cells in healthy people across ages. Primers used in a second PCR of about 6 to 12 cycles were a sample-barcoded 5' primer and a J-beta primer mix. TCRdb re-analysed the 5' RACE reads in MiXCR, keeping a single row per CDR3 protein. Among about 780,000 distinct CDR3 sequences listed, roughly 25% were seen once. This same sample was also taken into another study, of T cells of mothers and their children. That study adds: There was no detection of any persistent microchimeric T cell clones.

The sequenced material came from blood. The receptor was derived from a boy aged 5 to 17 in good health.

The CDR3 DNA follows: TGTGCCAGCAGTCCGACCGGGACCCCAAAGATCTACGAGCAGTACTTC. Translating it yields CASSPTGTPKIYEQYF. The rearrangement joins TRBV28 to TRBJ2-7; D could derive from TRBD1 or TRBD2 (5 bases each). The CDR3 is 16 amino acids. V was shortened by 5 bases and J by 3 bases, with 20 bases between the two germline ends. CDR1 is MDHEN, CDR2 SYDVKM, per germline.